This T cell receptor (beta chain) was identified during a study of CD8 T cells in ankylosing spondylitis. Study conclusions and caveats: Matched synovial fluid from ankylosing spondylitis patients was reported to be enriched for disease-linked clones. As for the disease-linked clones, they showed a CD8+ phenotype and occurred at relatively low frequencies in peripheral blood. What appeared characteristic of ankylosing spondylitis blood was a TCR beta motif of several highly homologous variants.

Concerning this clonotype: The antigen is undetermined.

Quantitative molecular-barcoded 5'-RACE generated the TCR beta libraries. TCRdb reprocessed the 5' RACE reads with MiXCR, giving one entry per CDR3 protein. The table shows 700,000 to 850,000 distinct CDR3 sequences, with roughly 10% occurring only once. The germline V gene encodes CDR1 LGHNA and CDR2 YNFKEQ. This CDR3 spans 16 amino acids. Trimming took 1 base from V and 6 from J; bases not matched to a gene: 7. The chain links TRBV4-2 to TRBJ2-7; 12 bases line up with TRBD2. The material sequenced was blood, either unsorted or a sorted T cell fraction (not recorded which). This sequence was found in a male donor with ankylosing spondylitis. The CDR3 spells CASSQGRLAGAGEQYF. In DNA, the CDR3 is TGTGCCAGCAGCCAAGGGAGACTAGCGGGGGCGGGCGAGCAGTACTTC.